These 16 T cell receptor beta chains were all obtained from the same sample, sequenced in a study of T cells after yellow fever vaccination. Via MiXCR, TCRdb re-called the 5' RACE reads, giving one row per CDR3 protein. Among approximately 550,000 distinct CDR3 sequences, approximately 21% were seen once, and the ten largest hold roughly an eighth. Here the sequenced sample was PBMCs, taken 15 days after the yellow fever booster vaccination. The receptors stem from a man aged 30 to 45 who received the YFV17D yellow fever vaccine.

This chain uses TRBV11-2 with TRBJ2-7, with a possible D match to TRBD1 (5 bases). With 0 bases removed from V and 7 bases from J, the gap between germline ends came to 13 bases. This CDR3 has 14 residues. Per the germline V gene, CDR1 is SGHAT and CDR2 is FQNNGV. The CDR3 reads CASSLDPAGSEQYF. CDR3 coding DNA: TGTGCCAGCAGCTTAGATCCGGCAGGGTCGGAGCAGTACTTC. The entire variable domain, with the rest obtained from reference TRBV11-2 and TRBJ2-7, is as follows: EAGVAQSPRYKIIEKRQSVAFWCNPISGHATLYWYQQILGQGPKLLIQFQNNGVVDDSQLPKDRFSAERLKGVDSTLKIQPAKLEDSAVYLCASSLDPAGSEQYFGPGTRLTVT.

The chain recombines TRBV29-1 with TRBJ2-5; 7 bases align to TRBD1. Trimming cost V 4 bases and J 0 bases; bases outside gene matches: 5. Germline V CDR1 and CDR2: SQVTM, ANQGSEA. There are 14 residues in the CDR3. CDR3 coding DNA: TGCAGCGTTGTGGGACAGAAGGACCAAGAGACCCAGTACTTC. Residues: CSVVGQKDQETQYF. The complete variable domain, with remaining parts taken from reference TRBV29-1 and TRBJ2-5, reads SAVISQKPSRDICQRGTSLTIQCQVDSQVTMMFWYRQQPGQSLTLIATANQGSEATYESGFVIDKFPISRPNLTFSTLTVSNMSPEDSSIYLCSVVGQKDQETQYFGPGTRLLVL.

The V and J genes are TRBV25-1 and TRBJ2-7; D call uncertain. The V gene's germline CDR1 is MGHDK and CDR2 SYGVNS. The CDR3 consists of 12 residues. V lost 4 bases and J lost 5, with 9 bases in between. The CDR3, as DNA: TGTGCCAGCAGTGCCACGGTACACGAGCAGTACTTC. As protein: CASSATVHEQYF.

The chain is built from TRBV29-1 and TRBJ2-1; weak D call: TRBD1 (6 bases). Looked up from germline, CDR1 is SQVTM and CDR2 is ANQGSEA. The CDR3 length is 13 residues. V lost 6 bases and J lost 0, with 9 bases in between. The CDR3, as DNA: TGCAGCGTCGGACAGATCTCCTACAATGAGCAGTTCTTC. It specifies CSVGQISYNEQFF.

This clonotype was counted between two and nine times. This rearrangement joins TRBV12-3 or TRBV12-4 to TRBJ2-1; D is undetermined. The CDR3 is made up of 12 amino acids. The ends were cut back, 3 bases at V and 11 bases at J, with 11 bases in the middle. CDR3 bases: TGTGCCAGCAGTTTTGTTCGCGATAAGCAGTTCTTC. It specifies CASSFVRDKQFF.

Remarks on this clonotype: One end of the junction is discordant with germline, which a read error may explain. CDR3 sequence (DNA): TGTGCCAGGAGCCCCGGGGTCCTGTGGGGAGCGTACAATGAGCAGTTCTTC. It translates to CARSPGVLWGAYNEQFF. The chain employs TRBV4-2 and TRBJ2-1, with TRBD2 as a possible D gene (5 bases). The CDR3 runs to 17 residues. The germline CDR1 and CDR2 sequences are LGHNA and YNFKEQ.

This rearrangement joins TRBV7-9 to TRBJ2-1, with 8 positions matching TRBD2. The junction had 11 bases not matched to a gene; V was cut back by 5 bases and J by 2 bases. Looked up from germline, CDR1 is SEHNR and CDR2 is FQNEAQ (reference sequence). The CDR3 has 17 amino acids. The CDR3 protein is CASSPPGGVMAYNEQFF. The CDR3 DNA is TGTGCCAGCAGCCCTCCGGGAGGGGTGATGGCCTACAATGAGCAGTTCTTC.

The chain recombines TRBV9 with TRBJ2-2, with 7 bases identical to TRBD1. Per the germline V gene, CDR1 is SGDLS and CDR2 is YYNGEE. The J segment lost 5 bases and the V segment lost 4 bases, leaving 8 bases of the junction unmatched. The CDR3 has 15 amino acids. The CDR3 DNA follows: TGTGCCAGCAGCCCCGGACAGGCGGGTACCGGGGAGCTGTTTTTT. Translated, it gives CASSPGQAGTGELFF.

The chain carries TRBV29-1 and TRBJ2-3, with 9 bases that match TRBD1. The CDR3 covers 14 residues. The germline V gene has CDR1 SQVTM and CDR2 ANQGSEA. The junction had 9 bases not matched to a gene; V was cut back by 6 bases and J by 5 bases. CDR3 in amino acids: CSVITGTGQDTQYF. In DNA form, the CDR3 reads TGCAGCGTGATTACCGGGACAGGGCAAGATACGCAGTATTTT.

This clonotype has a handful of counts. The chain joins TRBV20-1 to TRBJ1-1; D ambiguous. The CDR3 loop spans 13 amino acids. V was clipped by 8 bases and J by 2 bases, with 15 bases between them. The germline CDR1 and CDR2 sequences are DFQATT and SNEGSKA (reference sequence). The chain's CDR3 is CSQPTEFNTEAFF. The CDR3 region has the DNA TGCAGTCAACCGACGGAATTTAACACTGAAGCTTTCTTT.

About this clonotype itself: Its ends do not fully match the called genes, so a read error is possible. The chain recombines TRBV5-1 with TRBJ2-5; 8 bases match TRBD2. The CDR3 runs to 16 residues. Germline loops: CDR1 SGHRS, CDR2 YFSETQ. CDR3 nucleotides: TGCGCCAGCAGGTTGGGGACTAGATCGTACCAAGAGACCCAGTACTTC. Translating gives CASRLGTRSYQETQYF.

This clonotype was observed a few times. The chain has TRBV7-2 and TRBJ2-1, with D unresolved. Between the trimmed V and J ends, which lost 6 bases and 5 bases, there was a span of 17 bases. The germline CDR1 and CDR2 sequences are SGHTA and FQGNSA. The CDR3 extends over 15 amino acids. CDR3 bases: TGTGCCAGCAGGGAAACTACCGTTTGGGACAATGAGCAGTTCTTC. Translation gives CASRETTVWDNEQFF.

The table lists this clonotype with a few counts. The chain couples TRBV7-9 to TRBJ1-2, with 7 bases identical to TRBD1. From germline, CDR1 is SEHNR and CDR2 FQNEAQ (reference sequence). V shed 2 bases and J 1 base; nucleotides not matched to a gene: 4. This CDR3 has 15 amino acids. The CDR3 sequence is CASSLRQGVNYGYTF. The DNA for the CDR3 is TGTGCCAGCAGCTTACGACAGGGAGTTAACTATGGCTACACCTTC.

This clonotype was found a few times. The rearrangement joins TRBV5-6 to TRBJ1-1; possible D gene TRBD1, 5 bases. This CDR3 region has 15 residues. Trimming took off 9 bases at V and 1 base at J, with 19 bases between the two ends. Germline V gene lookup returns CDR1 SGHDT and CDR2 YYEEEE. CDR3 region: CATNVLGGRNTEAFF. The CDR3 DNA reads TGTGCCACCAACGTCCTGGGGGGGAGGAACACTGAAGCTTTCTTT.

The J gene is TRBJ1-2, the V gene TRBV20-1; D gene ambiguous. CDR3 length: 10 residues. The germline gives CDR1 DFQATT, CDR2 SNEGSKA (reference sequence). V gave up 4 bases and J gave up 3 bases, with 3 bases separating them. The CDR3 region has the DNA TGCAGTGCTAAGTACTATGGCTACACCTTC. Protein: CSAKYYGYTF.

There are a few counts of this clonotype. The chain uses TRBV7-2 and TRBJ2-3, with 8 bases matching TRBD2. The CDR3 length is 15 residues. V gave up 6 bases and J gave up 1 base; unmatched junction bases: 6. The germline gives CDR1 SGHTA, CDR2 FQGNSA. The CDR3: CASRTKRERTDTQYF. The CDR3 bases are TGTGCCAGCAGAACAAAGCGGGAGCGCACAGATACGCAGTATTTT.